What follows are 22 T cell receptor beta chains derived from one specimen sequenced in a study of blood T cells in healthy people across ages. The second PCR ran roughly 6 to 11 cycles with a sample-barcoded 5' primer and J-beta primers. TCRdb recomputed calls from the 5' RACE reads with MiXCR, one row per CDR3 protein. The table records approximately 1.5 million distinct CDR3 sequences, 40% to 45% of them present only once. The material sequenced was blood. All receptors come from a woman in her late teens or twenties in good health.

This clonotype was recorded once. The gene calls are TRBV28 and TRBJ2-4, with 9 bases lining up with TRBD2. Germline V lookup: CDR1 MDHEN, CDR2 SYDVKM. There are 13 residues in the CDR3. V lost 10 bases, J lost 15 bases, and 16 bases stayed unmatched. DNA for the CDR3: TGTGCCACCGTCGGACTAGCGCCACTCGATCCGTACTTC. Its translation: CATVGLAPLDPYF.

This chain links TRBV7-8 with TRBJ2-3, with a weak D call TRBD2 (5 bases). The V end was cut by 2 bases, the J end by 2 bases, with 20 bases between. Germline values: CDR1 SGHVS, CDR2 FQNEAQ. There are 18 residues in the CDR3. The CDR3 DNA reads as TGTGCCAGCAGCTTACCCCGGAGGTTGCTAAAATCCACAGATACGCAGTATTTT. Translation: CASSLPRRLLKSTDTQYF.

This chain links TRBV15 with TRBJ2-1, with D tentatively TRBD2 (5 bases). The CDR3 has 14 amino acids. Germline CDR1 and CDR2: LNHNV and YYDKDF (reference sequence). Deletions cut 1 base from V and 8 bases from J, with 12 bases between. CDR3 protein: CATSRVRSSDEQFF. The CDR3 DNA reads as TGTGCCACCAGCAGAGTACGTAGTAGCGATGAGCAGTTCTTC.

This clonotype has a handful of counts. V is TRBV4-3 and J is TRBJ1-1, with 7 bases aligning to TRBD1. The length of the CDR3 is 13 residues. Germline assignment: CDR1 LGHNA and CDR2 YSLEER. V lost 4 bases and J lost 4; bases outside the gene matches: 3. In nucleotides, the CDR3 is TGCGCCAGCAGCCGAAGGGACAGCACTGAAGCTTTCTTT. Residues: CASSRRDSTEAFF.

The rearrangement joins TRBV3-1 to TRBJ1-1, with D possibly matching TRBD1 (5 bases). The V end lost 8 bases, the J end lost 1 base, and 11 bases lay between the germline ends. Germline V lookup: CDR1 LGHDT, CDR2 YNNKEL (reference sequence). The CDR3 is 13 residues long. CDR3 protein: CASRDERNTEAFF. CDR3 coding DNA: TGTGCCAGCCGGGACGAGAGGAACACTGAAGCTTTCTTT.

In this sample, this clonotype turned up many times. The junction differs from germline at one of its ends, possibly a read error. The gene calls are TRBV12-3 or TRBV12-4 and TRBJ2-4; D perhaps matches TRBD2 (5 bases). The CDR3 is 14 amino acids. CDR3: CASSPGVAKNIQYF. CDR3 sequence (DNA): TGCGCCAGCAGCCCCGGGGTAGCCAAAAACATTCAGTACTTC.

The rearrangement links TRBV6-5 to TRBJ2-7, with D perhaps TRBD1 (6 bases). Germline V lookup: CDR1 MNHEY, CDR2 SVGAGI. Between the trimmed V and J ends, which lost 10 bases and 3 bases, there was a span of 16 bases. This CDR3 contains 13 residues. CDR3 residues: CATIGTSYYEQYF. In DNA form, the CDR3 reads TGTGCCACCATCGGGACAAGCTACTACGAGCAGTACTTC.

The chain links TRBV20-1 to TRBJ2-1; 11 nucleotides match TRBD2. CDR3 size: 18 residues. Germline values: CDR1 DFQATT, CDR2 SNEGSKA (reference sequence). V trimming: 3 bases; J trimming: 1 base; junction bases outside the gene matches: 11. The CDR3 bases are TGCAGTGCTAGCGACTTCCTTAGGACTAGCGGGTCCTACAATGAGCAGTTCTTC. Residues: CSASDFLRTSGSYNEQFF.

This clonotype was observed a few times. This sequence joins TRBV6-5 and TRBJ2-1, with D perhaps TRBD1 (5 bases). Trimming took 0 bases from V and 5 from J, leaving 8 bases between them. Germline loops: CDR1 MNHEY, CDR2 SVGAGI. The CDR3 covers 14 residues. The CDR3 spells CASSYSQGNNEQFF. CDR3 coding DNA: TGTGCCAGCAGTTACTCCCAGGGCAACAATGAGCAGTTCTTC.

This clonotype showed up just a few times. The chain employs TRBV28 and TRBJ2-3; D unresolved. The germline gives CDR1 MDHEN, CDR2 SYDVKM. CDR3 length: 16 residues. V lost 7 bases, J lost 2 bases, and 19 bases lay in between. CDR3 region: CASITVEAAYTDTQYF. As DNA, the CDR3 is TGTGCCAGCATCACCGTAGAGGCAGCTTACACAGATACGCAGTATTTT.

This clonotype came up a few times. The gene calls are TRBV20-1 and TRBJ2-1; 9 bases align to TRBD2. V lost 0 bases, J lost 6 bases, and 9 bases stayed unmatched. Germline V gene data show CDR1 as DFQATT and CDR2 as SNEGSKA (reference sequence). The CDR3 covers 16 residues. The CDR3 loop reads CSARDWAGGPVNEQFF. In DNA form, the CDR3 reads TGCAGTGCTAGAGATTGGGCGGGGGGGCCGGTCAATGAGCAGTTCTTC.

This chain links TRBV12-3 or TRBV12-4 with TRBJ1-5, with TRBD1 identical over 10 bases. Trimming removed 1 base from V and 2 bases from J; junction bases left unmatched: 5. The CDR3 loop spans 17 amino acids. The CDR3 sequence is CASSLGGTGVRNQPQHF. CDR3 nucleotide sequence: TGTGCCAGCAGTTTAGGAGGGACAGGGGTTCGCAATCAGCCCCAGCATTTT.

This chain joins TRBV10-3 and TRBJ1-1, with no clear D. The CDR3 is 16 residues long. Germline V gives CDR1 ENHRY, CDR2 SYGVKD. V lost 2 bases and J 7 bases, leaving 20 bases between the germline ends. CDR3 DNA: TGTGCCATCAGTGAGCTGGGAATTCGGACTGCGGGTGAAGCTTTCTTT. This gives the protein CAISELGIRTAGEAFF.

This rearrangement joins TRBV7-9 to TRBJ2-1; D not certain. This CDR3 region has 14 residues. Trimming took 1 base from V and 12 from J, leaving 16 bases between them. Germline V CDR1 and CDR2: SEHNR, FQNEAQ (reference sequence). The CDR3 sequence is CASSLGLLPKLQFF. CDR3 nucleotides: TGTGCCAGCAGCTTAGGATTGCTTCCAAAATTGCAGTTCTTC.

The V call is TRBV20-1, the J call TRBJ2-3, with 8 bases lining up with TRBD2. Trimming at V came to 5 bases and at J to 2 bases, leaving 9 bases not matched to a gene. Germline CDR1 is DFQATT and CDR2 is SNEGSKA (reference sequence). CDR3 length equals 15 residues. CDR3 region: CSASGKAGVTDTQYF. Written as DNA, the CDR3 is TGCAGTGCTTCCGGGAAAGCGGGAGTCACAGATACGCAGTATTTT.

V and J are TRBV7-2 and TRBJ2-1, with a tentative D call TRBD1 (6 bases). With the DNA end fitting TRBJ2-7 better, the J assignment may be wrong. The CDR3 consists of 15 residues. The germline V gene has CDR1 SGHTA and CDR2 FQGNSA. The DNA of the CDR3 is TGTGCCAGCAGCCCTCAGACAGGCTCCTACAATGAGCAGTACTTC. Translated: CASSPQTGSYNEQYF.

Remarks on this clonotype: Because the CDR3's place on the DNA is in doubt, the DNA is left out and the CDR3 is given as listed by TCRdb. V usage is TRBV7-7 and J usage is TRBJ2-1; the DNA was not used to check the table's D call, TRBD2. The CDR3 is 15 residues long, ends included. The germline V gene encodes CDR1 SSHAT and CDR2 FNYEAQ (reference sequence). CDR3 region: CASSSSGGGDNEQFF.

The J gene is TRBJ2-7, the V gene TRBV28, with D unclear. V shed 6 bases and J shed 3 bases, with 9 bases lying between them. Germline loops: CDR1 MDHEN, CDR2 SYDVKM. This CDR3 has 12 amino acids. CDR3 sequence (DNA): TGTGCCAGCAGGGTATCGATCTACGAGCAGTACTTC. Protein product: CASRVSIYEQYF. Supplemented by reference TRBV28 and TRBJ2-7, the full variable domain reads DVKVTQSSRYLVKRTGEKVFLECVQDMDHENMFWYRQDPGLGLRLIYFSYDVKMKEKGDIPEGYSVSREKKERFSLILESASTNQTSMYLCASRVSIYEQYFGPGTRLTVT.

About this clonotype: Since a much larger clone is just one base distant, this may be a read error. The chain combines TRBV7-2 with TRBJ2-5; 13 bases agree with TRBD2. With V trimmed by 5 bases and J by 11 bases, 11 bases remained unmatched. Germline loops: CDR1 SGHTA, CDR2 FQGNSA. The CDR3 is 15 amino acids. CDR3 DNA sequence: TGTGCCAGCAGCCTACTAGCGGGGGGGCACAATGAGCAGTACTTC. Amino acid sequence: CASSLLAGGHNEQYF. Full variable domain (rest looked up from reference TRBV7-2 and TRBJ2-5): GAGVSQSPSNKVTEKGKDVELRCDPISGHTALYWYRQSLGQGLEFLIYFQGNSAPDKSGLPSDRFSAERTGGSVSTLTIQRTQQEDSAVYLCASSLLAGGHNEQYFGPGTRLLVL.

V and J are TRBV20-1 and TRBJ2-1; TRBD2 matches 8 bases. V trimming: 3 bases; J trimming: 2 bases; junction bases outside the gene matches: 6. Germline lookup yields CDR1 DFQATT and CDR2 SNEGSKA (reference sequence). The CDR3 contains 15 residues. The CDR3 DNA sequence: TGCAGTGCTAGCGGGGGGGCCTTTGCCTACAATGAGCAGTTCTTC. Its protein is CSASGGAFAYNEQFF.

This sequence joins TRBV12-3 or TRBV12-4 and TRBJ2-1; no firm D call. Trimming took 4 bases from V and 4 from J, leaving 11 bases between them. This CDR3 spans 14 amino acids. CDR3 residues: CASSWNSNYNEQFF. CDR3 DNA sequence: TGTGCCAGCAGTTGGAACAGTAATTACAATGAGCAGTTCTTC.

The table lists this clonotype with many counts. The chain uses TRBV28 and TRBJ2-7; the D call may be TRBD1 or TRBD2 (5 bases each). Germline CDR1 reads MDHEN; CDR2 reads SYDVKM. CDR3 length: 14 residues. V lost 3 bases and J 3 bases, leaving 12 bases between the germline ends. The CDR3 DNA sequence: TGTGCCAGCAGTTTTCGGGGCGACAGCTACGAGCAGTACTTC. Its protein product is CASSFRGDSYEQYF.